This T cell receptor (beta chain) was sequenced during a study of cytomegalovirus exposure and HLA in healthy donors. Study in general: Drawn from HLA-typed donors, roughly 87 million unique TCRs were held in an early data release.

PCR used 60 Vbeta primers and 13 Jbeta primers. Sequencing used immunoSEQ multiplex PCR; TCRdb keeps in-frame clones, though not all of them. The sample holds 150,000 to 160,000 clones, more than 60% seen once. Study-wide findings and caveats: Productive rates of about 87% or about 30% were seen for most TCR beta V segments in an earlier analysis. Overall, some 160 TCR beta chains were annotated as cytomegalovirus-associated. A few chains tied to CMV proved CMV antigen-specific in vitro.

A word on this clone: Its target is unknown.

Germline V gene sequence: CDR1 MNHEY, CDR2 SVGAGI. V lost 7 bases and J lost 8, with 17 bases in between. CDR3 length equals 13 residues. Sequences were obtained from PBMCs. J is TRBJ1-2 and V is TRBV6-5; TRBD1 is a possible D gene (5 bases). This clonotype was obtained from a middle-aged woman in good health and CMV-seronegative. In DNA form, the CDR3 reads TGTGCCAGCACCCGTTCAGGGCTCGCCGGCTACACCTTC. Amino acids: CASTRSGLAGYTF.